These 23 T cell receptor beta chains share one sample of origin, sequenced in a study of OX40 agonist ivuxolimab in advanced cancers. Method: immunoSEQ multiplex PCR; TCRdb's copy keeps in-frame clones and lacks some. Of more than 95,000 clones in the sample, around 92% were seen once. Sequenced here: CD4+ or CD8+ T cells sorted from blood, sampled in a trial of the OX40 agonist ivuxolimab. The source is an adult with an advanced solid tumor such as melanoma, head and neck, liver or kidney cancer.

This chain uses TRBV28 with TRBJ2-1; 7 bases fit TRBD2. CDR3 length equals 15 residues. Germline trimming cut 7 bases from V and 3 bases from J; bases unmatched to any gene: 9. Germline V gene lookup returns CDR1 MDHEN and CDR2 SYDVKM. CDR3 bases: TGTGCCAGCACACTTGGCCTAGCGGACTACAATGAGCAGTTCTTC. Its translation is CASTLGLADYNEQFF.

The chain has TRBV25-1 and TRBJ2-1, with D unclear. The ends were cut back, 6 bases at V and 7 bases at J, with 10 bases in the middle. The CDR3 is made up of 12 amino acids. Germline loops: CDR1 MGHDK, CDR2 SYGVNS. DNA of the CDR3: TGTGCCAGCAGCCCAGGCGGAAATGAGCAGTTCTTC. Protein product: CASSPGGNEQFF. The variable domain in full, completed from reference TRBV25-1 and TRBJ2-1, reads EADIYQTPRYLVIGTGKKITLECSQTMGHDKMYWYQQDPGMELHLIHYSYGVNSTEKGDLSSESTVSRIRTEHFPLTLESARPSHTSQYLCASSPGGNEQFFGPGTRLTVL.

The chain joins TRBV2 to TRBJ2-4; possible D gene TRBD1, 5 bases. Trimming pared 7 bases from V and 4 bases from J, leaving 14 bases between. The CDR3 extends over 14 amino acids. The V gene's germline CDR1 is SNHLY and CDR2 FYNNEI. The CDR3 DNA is TGTGCCAGCATGAAGGGGCTAGTAAAAAACATTCAGTACTTC. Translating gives CASMKGLVKNIQYF.

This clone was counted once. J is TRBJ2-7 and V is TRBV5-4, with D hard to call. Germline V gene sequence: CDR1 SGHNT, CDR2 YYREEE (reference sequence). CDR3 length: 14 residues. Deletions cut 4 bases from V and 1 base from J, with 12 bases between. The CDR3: CASSRAGLSYEQYF. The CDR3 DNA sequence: TGTGCCAGCAGCCGAGCAGGTCTATCCTACGAGCAGTACTTC.

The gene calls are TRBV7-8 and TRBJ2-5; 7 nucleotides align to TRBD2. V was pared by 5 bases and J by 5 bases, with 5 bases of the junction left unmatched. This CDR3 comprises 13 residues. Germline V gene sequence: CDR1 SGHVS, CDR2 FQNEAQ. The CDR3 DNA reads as TGTGCCAGCAGCCTGACTAGCCGGGAGACCCAGTACTTC. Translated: CASSLTSRETQYF.

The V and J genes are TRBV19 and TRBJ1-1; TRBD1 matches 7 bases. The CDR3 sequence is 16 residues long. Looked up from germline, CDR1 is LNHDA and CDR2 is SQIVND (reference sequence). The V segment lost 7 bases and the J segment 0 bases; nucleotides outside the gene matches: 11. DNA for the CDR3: TGTGCCAGTACCGTAGACAGGGAGGGGTTGAACACTGAAGCTTTCTTT. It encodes CASTVDREGLNTEAFF.

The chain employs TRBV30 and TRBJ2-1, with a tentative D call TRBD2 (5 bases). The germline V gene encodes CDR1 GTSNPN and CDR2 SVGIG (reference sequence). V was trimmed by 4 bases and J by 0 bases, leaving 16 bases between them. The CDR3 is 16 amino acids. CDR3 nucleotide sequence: TGTGCCTGGAAACCGGGTGGGAGTCGCTCCTACAATGAGCAGTTCTTC. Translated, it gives CAWKPGGSRSYNEQFF.

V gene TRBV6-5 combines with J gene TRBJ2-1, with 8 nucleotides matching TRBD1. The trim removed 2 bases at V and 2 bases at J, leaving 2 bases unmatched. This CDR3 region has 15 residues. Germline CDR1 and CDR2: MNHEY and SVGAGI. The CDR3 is CASSYDRGTYNEQFF. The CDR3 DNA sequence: TGTGCCAGCAGTTACGACAGGGGAACCTACAATGAGCAGTTCTTC.

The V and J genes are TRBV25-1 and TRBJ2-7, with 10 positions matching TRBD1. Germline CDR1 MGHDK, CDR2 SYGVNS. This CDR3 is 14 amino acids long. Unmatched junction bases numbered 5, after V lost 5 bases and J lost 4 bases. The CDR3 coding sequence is TGTGCCAGCAGTCCCGGGACAGGGGTATACGAGCAGTACTTC. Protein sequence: CASSPGTGVYEQYF.

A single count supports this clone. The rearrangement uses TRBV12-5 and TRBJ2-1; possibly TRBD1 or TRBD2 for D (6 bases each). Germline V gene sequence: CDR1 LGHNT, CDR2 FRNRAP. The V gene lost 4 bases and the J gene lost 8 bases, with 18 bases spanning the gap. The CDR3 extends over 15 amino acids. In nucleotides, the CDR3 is TGTGCTAGTGGTTCCCGACAGGAGGGGGGATATGAGCAGTTCTTC. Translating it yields CASGSRQEGGYEQFF.

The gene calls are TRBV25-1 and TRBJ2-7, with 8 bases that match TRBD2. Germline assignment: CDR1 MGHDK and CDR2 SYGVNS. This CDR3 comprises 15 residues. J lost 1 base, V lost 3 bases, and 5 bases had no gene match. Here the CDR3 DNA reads TGTGCCAGCAGTGATGACGGGGGGGATTCCTACGAGCAGTACTTC. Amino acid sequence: CASSDDGGDSYEQYF.

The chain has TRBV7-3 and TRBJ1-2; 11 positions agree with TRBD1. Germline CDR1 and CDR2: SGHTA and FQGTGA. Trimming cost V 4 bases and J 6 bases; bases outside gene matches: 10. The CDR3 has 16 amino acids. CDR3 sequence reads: CASSYPGTGGIHGYTF. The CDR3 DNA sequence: TGTGCCAGCAGCTACCCCGGGACAGGGGGAATCCATGGCTACACCTTC.

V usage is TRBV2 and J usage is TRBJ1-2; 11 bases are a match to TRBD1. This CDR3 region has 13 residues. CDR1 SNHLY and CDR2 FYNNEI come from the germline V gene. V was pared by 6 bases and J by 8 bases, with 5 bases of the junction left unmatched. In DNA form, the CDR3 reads TGTGCCAGCAGAGGGACAGGGGGAGGAGGCTACACCTTC. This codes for CASRGTGGGGYTF.

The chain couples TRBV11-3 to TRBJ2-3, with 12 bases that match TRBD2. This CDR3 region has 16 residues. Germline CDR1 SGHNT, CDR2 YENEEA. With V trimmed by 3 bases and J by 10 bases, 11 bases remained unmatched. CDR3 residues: CASSFSGLAGKGPQYF. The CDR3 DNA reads TGTGCCAGCAGCTTTTCCGGACTAGCGGGGAAGGGTCCGCAGTATTTT.

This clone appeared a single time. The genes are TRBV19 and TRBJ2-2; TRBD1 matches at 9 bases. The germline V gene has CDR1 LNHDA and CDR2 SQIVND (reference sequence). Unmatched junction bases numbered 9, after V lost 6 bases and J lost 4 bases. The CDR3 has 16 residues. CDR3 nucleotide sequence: TGTGCCAGTAGACGCGGAGACAGGGGGGGCACCGGGGAGCTGTTTTTT. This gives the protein CASRRGDRGGTGELFF. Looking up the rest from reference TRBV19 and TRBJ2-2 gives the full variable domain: DGGITQSPKYLFRKEGQNVTLSCEQNLNHDAMYWYRQDPGQGLRLIYYSQIVNDFQKGDIAEGYSVSREKKESFPLTVTSAQKNPTAFYLCASRRGDRGGTGELFFGEGSRLTVL.

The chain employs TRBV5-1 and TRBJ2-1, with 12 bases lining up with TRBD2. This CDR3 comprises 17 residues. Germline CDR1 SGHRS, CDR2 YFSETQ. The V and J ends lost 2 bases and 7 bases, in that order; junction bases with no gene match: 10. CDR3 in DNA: TGCGCCAGCAGCTTCCGCCTACTAGCGGGAGGCCCTAATGAGCAGTTCTTC. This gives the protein CASSFRLLAGGPNEQFF.

The CDR3 reads CSVGPLAGVGNEQFF. CDR3 coding DNA: TGCAGCGTTGGTCCACTAGCGGGAGTGGGCAATGAGCAGTTCTTC. The chain employs TRBV29-1 and TRBJ2-1; TRBD2 agrees at 11 bases. The V segment lost 4 bases and the J segment 6 bases; nucleotides outside the gene matches: 8. CDR3 length equals 15 residues. CDR1 is SQVTM and CDR2 is ANQGSEA in the germline V gene.

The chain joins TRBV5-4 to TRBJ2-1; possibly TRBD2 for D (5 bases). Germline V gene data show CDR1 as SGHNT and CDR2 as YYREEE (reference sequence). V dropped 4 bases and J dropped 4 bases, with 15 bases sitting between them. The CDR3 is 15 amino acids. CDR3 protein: CASSGTSLAYNEQFF. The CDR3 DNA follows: TGTGCCAGCAGCGGTACCTCCCTAGCTTACAATGAGCAGTTCTTC.

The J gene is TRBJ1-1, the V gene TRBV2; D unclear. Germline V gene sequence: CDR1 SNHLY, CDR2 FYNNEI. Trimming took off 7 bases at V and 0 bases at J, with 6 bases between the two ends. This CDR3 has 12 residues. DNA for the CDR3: TGTGCCAGCACCACACTGAACACTGAAGCTTTCTTT. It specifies CASTTLNTEAFF.

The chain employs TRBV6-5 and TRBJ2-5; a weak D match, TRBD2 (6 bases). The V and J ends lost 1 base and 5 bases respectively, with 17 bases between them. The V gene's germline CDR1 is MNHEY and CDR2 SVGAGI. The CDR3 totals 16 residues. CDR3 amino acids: CASSYLEGGRWETQYF. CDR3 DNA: TGTGCCAGCAGTTACTTGGAGGGCGGGCGGTGGGAGACCCAGTACTTC.

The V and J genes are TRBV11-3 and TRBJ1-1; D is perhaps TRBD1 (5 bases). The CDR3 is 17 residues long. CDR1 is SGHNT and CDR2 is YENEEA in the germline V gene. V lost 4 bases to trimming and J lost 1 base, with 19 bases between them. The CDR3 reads CASSWKGTLRTNTEAFF. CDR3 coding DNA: TGTGCCAGCAGCTGGAAGGGGACCCTGCGAACGAACACTGAAGCTTTCTTT.

CDR3 sequence: CASSSPAGPGNTIYF. CDR3 sequence (DNA): TGTGCCAGCAGCTCCCCGGCGGGACCTGGAAACACCATATATTTT. V and J are TRBV7-9 and TRBJ1-3; tentatively, D is TRBD1 (5 bases). The V gene lost 4 bases and the J gene lost 2 bases, with 12 bases spanning the gap. Looked up from germline, CDR1 is SEHNR and CDR2 is FQNEAQ (reference sequence). The CDR3 runs to 15 residues.

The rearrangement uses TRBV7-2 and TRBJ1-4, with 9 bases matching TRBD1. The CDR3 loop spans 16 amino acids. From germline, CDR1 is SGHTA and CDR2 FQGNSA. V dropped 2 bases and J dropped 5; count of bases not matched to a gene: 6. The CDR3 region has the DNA TGTGCCAGCAGCTTAAATGGACAGGGGTGGAATGAAAAACTGTTTTTT. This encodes CASSLNGQGWNEKLFF. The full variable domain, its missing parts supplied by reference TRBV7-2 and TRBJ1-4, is GAGVSQSPSNKVTEKGKDVELRCDPISGHTALYWYRQSLGQGLEFLIYFQGNSAPDKSGLPSDRFSAERTGGSVSTLTIQRTQQEDSAVYLCASSLNGQGWNEKLFFGSGTQLSVL.